Sequencing of this T cell receptor (beta chain) was carried out in a study of cytomegalovirus exposure and HLA in healthy donors (dated by TCRdb to about 2017). Regarding the research as a whole: According to an earlier analysis of 587 of the donors, about 170 million T cells yielded roughly 110 million unique TCR beta sequences and more than 250 Gb of sequence data. All discovery cohort repertoires had been generated using a single sequencing platform. Using immunosequencing, the study profiled T cell repertoires from about 610 subjects and related those repertoires to cytomegalovirus serostatus. In a later genetic analysis, genome-wide SNP genotypes for about three fifths of the roughly 670 donors were used, and that subset was treated as a discovery cohort. Five DR-DQ haplotypes were treated as single units for association and clustering because of strong linkage in the cohort. Approximately 300 gigabases of sequencing data and approximately 92 million unique TCR sequences made up an early release that covered several hundred HLA-typed donors. HLA typing covered class I and class II loci at four-digit resolution. Along with the approximately 620-subject first cohort, a separate validation cohort of 120 different subjects was used. The study was designed to test whether signatures of past pathogen exposure could be identified by cataloging public T cell receptors. The study combined high-throughput TCR immunosequencing, statistical association of individual TCRs with disease status, and machine learning to predict cytomegalovirus infection status. In a later analysis, previously published TCR beta repertoires from 666 donors were re-analyzed and high-resolution HLA genotyping was added so that TCR occurrence patterns could be studied. Donor age, sex, ethnicity and CMV serostatus were collected together with the repertoire data. The number of donors typed differed by locus, with about 629-630 for A, B, C, DRB1 and DQB1, around 520 for DQA1, some 570 for DPA1, and 400 to 490 for DPB1. Among about 400 genotyped donors of the cohort, an average of about 240,000 unique TCR beta nucleotide sequences was sequenced per donor, of which about 20% were non-productive. Among the roughly 390 genotyped donors, around 81% belonged to the genetic ancestry cluster associated with self-reported Caucasian donors. In an earlier analysis of around 540 of the donors, high-throughput TCR beta sequencing was used to judge whether each TCR beta V gene segment behaved as functional or pseudogenic. In the later analysis, no new phenotypic data were used to find candidate immune exposures; instead, reliance was placed on TCR beta sequences and their occurrence across donors. The study at large found these results: While some public TCRs were present in many individuals, most TCR sequences turned up only very rarely across donors. The classifier was reported to diagnose cytomegalovirus status with high specificity and sensitivity in both the original cohort and the validation cohort. Presence/absence analyses assumed roughly uniform sequencing depth across donors, an assumption that may not hold. For the cohort, immune exposure information was limited to CMV serostatus. A cluster of highly shared sequence variants was judged likely to represent a technical artifact of the sequencing pipeline. In a later analysis, most CMV-associated TCR beta chains were found to appear HLA-restricted, with HLA associations seemingly driven largely by CMV exposure. The authors suggested that the approach could potentially be generalized to other disease states and immunological phenotypes. Because the 87-base-pair reads could not distinguish some IMGT-functional V segments, including TRBV6-2 and TRBV6-3, those segments were excluded. According to a later analysis, TCR association rates differed among HLA loci, with DRB1 alleles showing the most associated TCRs and HLA-C alleles showing the fewest. Because some donors lacked HLA typing at each locus, the association tests relied only on the typed subset. The study listed 150 to 200 TCR beta chains as associated with cytomegalovirus. Broadly in line with IMGT annotations, most TCR beta V segments showed up in productive rearrangements about 87% or about 30% of the time in an earlier analysis of around 600 of the donors. Assigning TCR associations to individual alleles was difficult when HLA alleles, especially DR and DQ, strongly co-occurred. A later analysis reported that several top co-occurrence clusters appeared linked to parvovirus B19, influenza, CMV and Epstein-Barr virus. In a later analysis, HLA-associated TCR beta chains showed more clonal expansion and lower generation probabilities than non-associated chains that were equally common. The cohort was sequenced for TCR beta chains only, and without alpha or paired-chain data the features that could be detected were limited. A further reported finding was that TCR beta sequences accurately predicted the HLA-A and HLA-B alleles for most subjects in the first cohort. In a later genetic analysis, a missense DCLRE1C variant was associated with V-gene and J-gene trimming of TCR beta chains, and the association was replicated in an independent cohort. A few of the identified cytomegalovirus-associated TCR beta chains were confirmed in vitro to be specific for cytomegalovirus antigens. At a false discovery rate of 0.05, a later analysis linked around 15,000 TCR beta sequences to specific HLA alleles. A later genetic analysis reported fewer N-insertions in productive TCRs among donors in an Asian-associated ancestry cluster than the roughly 620-donor mean. Because counts were too low, under 20 rarely observed V segments, including chromosome 9 orphons, were left out of the earlier analysis of approximately 580 of the donors. Linkage disequilibrium might explain the correlated functional status among segregating V segments, but an unknown experimental factor could not be excluded.

The cohort consisted of approximately 670 healthy bone marrow donors. At the time of sampling, every cohort member was nominally healthy, though immune exposures that went unrecorded were likely present. The donor was CMV seronegative and was included in the group of over 300 seronegative cohort members. A peripheral blood sample was collected from each donor, and TCR beta sequencing was performed on peripheral blood mononuclear cells. Genomic DNA was extracted from the blood cell samples with the Qiagen DNeasy Blood Extraction Kit. Remarks on this clone: The specificity of this receptor is unknown. Base-call qualities are not available, and no considerably larger clone is one nucleotide away.

The library was produced with the immunoSEQ multiplex PCR assay. For the multiplex PCR, a mixture combining 60 forward primers for TCR Vbeta segments and 13 reverse primers for TCR Jbeta segments was used. The CDR3 region of rearranged TCR beta genes was amplified from genomic DNA by a multiplex PCR assay. On the Illumina HiSeq System, the amplified TCR beta libraries were sequenced as 87-base-pair reads. On the authors' methods: In a later analysis, tens of millions of unique TCR beta chains were counted across the approximately 620 repertoires, and roughly 11 million of these chains were shared by at least two donors. A nearest-neighbor algorithm error-corrected the raw reads and collapsed the reads into unique sequences, merging closely related sequences to remove PCR and sequencing errors. Alignment of CDR3 sequences to IMGT reference sequences was used to assign V, D and J gene segments. For a sequence to be retained, a match of at least six nucleotides was required to both a V gene segment and a J gene segment. Rearrangements were classified as productive when the CDR3 lacked stop codons and remained in frame with V and J, and all other rearrangements were classified as non-productive. Following IMGT convention, CDR3 was defined as the stretch from the second conserved V-encoded cysteine up to the conserved J-encoded phenylalanine. In an earlier analysis of around 570 of the donors, sequences lacking an unambiguous match to a single V gene segment were excluded. In an earlier analysis of 587 of the donors, a V segment was called functional when productive rearrangements were above 56.7%, and segregating when the standard deviation between donors exceeded 5%. A statistical classification framework was built for diagnosing cytomegalovirus status from the catalog of TCR beta chain sequences. In a later analysis, V and J genes were assigned by comparing TCR nucleotide sequences against IMGT/GENE-DB human TR gene sequences. A later analysis assigned CDR3 sequences and most-parsimonious VDJ recombination scenarios with the TCRdist pipeline. In a later analysis, each TCR beta chain was defined by its CDR3 amino acid sequence together with its V-gene family, and reads without a unique V-gene family were excluded. In a later analysis, a few hundred highly shared, low-generation-probability nucleotide sequences were removed to address suspected cross-contamination and a sequencing artifact. A later analysis calculated a clonal expansion index for each public chain from normalized within-repertoire ranks of inferred template counts. In a later analysis, generation probabilities were computed with a VDJ recombination model fitted to out-of-frame rearrangements, and the resulting probabilities were checked against IGoR. In a later analysis, hypergeometric tests were used to score TCR-TCR, TCR-HLA and TCR-CMV co-occurrence, with a repertoire-size bias correction applied to TCR pairs. In a later analysis, false discovery rates were estimated by permuting HLA or CMV assignments 20 times. In a later analysis, co-occurring TCRs were grouped using DBSCAN, and TCRdist sequence similarity was added for clustering within HLA-allele-positive subsets. For co-occurrence clustering, repertoires with fewer than 30,000 or more than 120,000 public chains were excluded, along with roughly 5 repertoires with anomalous nucleotide sharing. As stored in TCRdb, this immuneACCESS dataset retains in-frame rearrangements with V and J assigned. A fraction of the clones does not appear; measured against another copy, unresolved V genes explain less than half of the discrepancy, and the remainder lacks a known reason. V, J and clone size reflect that table, while D and trimming were determined from the DNA. The table for this sample lists more than 110,000 clones; 80% of them were counted only once. 2% to 2.5% of the sample rests with the top ten.

Germline trimming amounts to 6 bases on V and 2 bases on J, with 12 as the count of junction bases outside the gene matches. CDR1 and CDR2 were assigned from the germline V gene as SGHVS and FNYEAQ. Measured from the cysteine to the phenylalanine, the CDR3 is 17 residues long. Only the CDR3 part of the read is kept: 51 bases, read in frame from the first base. This receptor chain uses TRBV7-6 and TRBJ2-3, with TRBD2 matching 9 junction bases. The source of this sequence is a man aged 25-40 years in good health and CMV-seronegative. Sequencing was performed on PBMCs. The DNA sequence is TGTGCCAGCAGTCGACTGGGGGCGGGGGGGGTCACAGATACGCAGTATTTT. The encoded protein is CASSRLGAGGVTDTQYF.